These 27 T cell receptor beta chains were sequenced from one sample in a study of Graves' ophthalmopathy and Graves' hyperthyroidism. For repertoire sequencing, the TCR beta CDR3 regions were amplified from RNA transcripts. Second-round multiplex PCR came after first-round RT-PCR with HTBI primers. TCRdb re-called the multiplex PCR reads through MiXCR, storing one row per CDR3 protein. The table lists more than 550,000 distinct CDR3 sequences, roughly two fifths of them singletons. The sequencing input was peripheral blood. The receptors were gathered from an adult man with Graves' ophthalmopathy.

The J gene is TRBJ2-3, the V gene TRBV20-1; D not certain. The germline V and J ends were trimmed by 0 bases and 6 bases, with 19 bases remaining between them. CDR3 length: 16 residues. Germline V gene lookup returns CDR1 DFQATT and CDR2 SNEGSKA (reference sequence). The CDR3 sequence is CSARDKNSLLWDTQYF. CDR3 nucleotide sequence: TGCAGTGCTAGAGATAAGAACTCCCTGTTATGGGATACGCAGTATTTT.

This clonotype was picked up many times. V and J are TRBV10-2 and TRBJ2-7; TRBD2 aligns across 11 bases. V shed 8 bases, J shed 1 base, and the junction held 7 bases outside the gene matches. Germline V CDR1 and CDR2: WSHSY, SAAADI. The CDR3 loop spans 15 amino acids. CDR3 residues: CASGTSGGDSYEQYF. Written as DNA, the CDR3 is TGCGCCAGCGGTACTAGCGGGGGAGATTCCTACGAGCAGTACTTC.

The gene calls are TRBV24-1 and TRBJ2-6, with D possibly being TRBD1 (6 bases). V gave up 3 bases and J gave up 2 bases, with 13 bases separating them. CDR3 length: 17 residues. Germline V gene sequence: CDR1 KGHDR, CDR2 SFDVKD. The CDR3 reads CATSDPRQAAGANVLTF. The CDR3 DNA reads TGTGCCACCAGTGATCCCCGACAGGCGGCTGGGGCCAACGTCCTGACTTTC.

The chain joins TRBV20-1 to TRBJ2-3; tentatively, D is TRBD1 or TRBD2 (5 bases each). The CDR3 covers 18 residues. V was trimmed by 0 bases and J by 1 base, leaving 20 bases between them. Germline-derived CDR1 and CDR2 are DFQATT and SNEGSKA (reference sequence). CDR3 nucleotide sequence: TGCAGTGCTAGAGATACGGAGCGTTGGGGGTCGGGCACAGATACGCAGTATTTT. This codes for CSARDTERWGSGTDTQYF.

This clonotype was seen once. This may be a read error: a much more frequent sequence differs by one nucleotide. The chain carries TRBV24-1 and TRBJ2-5, with TRBD2 matching over 11 bases. The CDR3 contains 15 residues. Trimming took 6 bases from V and 5 from J; bases not matched to a gene: 7. From germline, CDR1 is KGHDR and CDR2 SFDVKD. CDR3 region: CATSYSLAGGETQYF. The CDR3 DNA reads as TGTGCCACCAGTTACTCCCTAGCGGGGGGCGAGACCCAGTACTTC.

This clonotype was recorded many times. A read error may be the cause here, since a much bigger clone is one base away. V and J are TRBV29-1 and TRBJ1-1; tentative D call: TRBD1 (5 bases). Trimming stripped 4 bases from V and 4 bases from J, with 7 bases between. The CDR3 sequence is 11 residues long. CDR1 is SQVTM, CDR2 ANQGSEA, per germline. DNA for the CDR3: TGCAGCGTTGTTGGGGGCACTGAAGCTTTCTTT. Translation: CSVVGGTEAFF.

Worth noting for this clonotype: This sequence may be a read error, since a much larger clone differs from it by one base. The CDR3 region is CTSSELGQGFGELFF. CDR3 in DNA: TGTACCAGCAGTGAATTGGGACAGGGGTTCGGGGAGCTGTTTTTT. The chain carries TRBV2 and TRBJ2-2; TRBD1 matches 10 bases. The CDR3 totals 15 residues. The germline CDR1 and CDR2 sequences are SNHLY and FYNNEI.

J is TRBJ2-5 and V is TRBV9; 10 bases line up with TRBD1. CDR3 length: 17 amino acids. Germline lookup yields CDR1 SGDLS and CDR2 YYNGEE. Trimming cost V 0 bases and J 2 bases; bases outside gene matches: 7. As DNA, the CDR3 is TGTGCCAGCAGCGTAGGGTTCGGACAGGGGGGACAAGAGACCCAGTACTTC. It specifies CASSVGFGQGGQETQYF.

A remark on this clonotype: The junction and the germline gene differ at one end; a read error may be behind it. The V and J genes are TRBV7-2 and TRBJ1-2; D is perhaps TRBD1 (5 bases). The CDR3 length is 16 residues. Per germline, CDR1 SGHTA and CDR2 FQGNSA. DNA of the CDR3: TGTGCCAGCAACTTAGACAGCAGGGTGAGGGGCAATGGCTACACCTTC. Amino acids: CASNLDSRVRGNGYTF. The full variable domain, with the rest looked up from reference TRBV7-2 and TRBJ1-2, is GAGVSQSPSNKVTEKGKDVELRCDPISGHTALYWYRQSLGQGLEFLIYFQGNSAPDKSGLPSDRFSAERTGGSVSTLTIQRTQQEDSAVYLCASNLDSRVRGNGYTFGSGTRLTVV.

At least ten counts were recorded for this clonotype. The chain links TRBV7-8 to TRBJ1-5; D is unclear. Per germline, CDR1 SGHVS and CDR2 FQNEAQ. This CDR3 comprises 13 residues. Trimming stripped 4 bases from V and 4 bases from J, with 8 bases between. The CDR3 region has the DNA TGTGCCAGCAGCTCAGAGAGGAATCAGCCCCAGCATTTT. This sequence encodes CASSSERNQPQHF.

This clonotype has a count of ten or more. The V call is TRBV5-1, the J call TRBJ1-1; TRBD1 matches at 7 bases. The CDR3 has 15 residues. Germline CDR1 reads SGHRS; CDR2 reads YFSETQ. The V gene end was trimmed by 3 bases and the J gene end by 2 bases; junction bases not matched to a gene: 7. The CDR3 spells CASSSDRTVNTEAFF. The CDR3 DNA sequence: TGCGCCAGCAGCTCGGACAGGACTGTAAACACTGAAGCTTTCTTT.

The J gene is TRBJ1-1, the V gene TRBV10-2; D not certain. Germline V gives CDR1 WSHSY, CDR2 SAAADI. Between the trimmed V and J ends, which lost 1 base and 0 bases, there was a span of 9 bases. The CDR3 loop spans 15 amino acids. CDR3 DNA: TGCGCCAGCAGTGAGTTCACAGCGTTGAACACTGAAGCTTTCTTT. This encodes CASSEFTALNTEAFF.

The CDR3 is CSAFSGRGDGQYF. CDR3 nucleotides: TGCAGTGCTTTTAGCGGGAGGGGGGACGGGCAGTACTTC. The chain joins TRBV20-1 to TRBJ2-7; 11 bases match TRBD2. The CDR3 spans 13 residues. CDR1 DFQATT and CDR2 SNEGSKA come from the germline V gene (reference sequence). V was pared by 5 bases and J by 9 bases, with 9 bases of the junction left unmatched.

The chain is built from TRBV25-1 and TRBJ2-5; D might be TRBD1 (6 bases). V was shortened by 5 bases and J by 7 bases, with 23 bases between the two germline ends. The CDR3 loop spans 16 amino acids. The germline V gene has CDR1 MGHDK and CDR2 SYGVNS. The CDR3 region is CASSFGDRRTAATQYF. The CDR3 DNA reads as TGTGCCAGCAGTTTTGGAGACCGGAGGACAGCCGCGACCCAGTACTTC.

The CDR3 here is CASSLRLALQETQYF. The CDR3 region has the DNA TGTGCCAGCAGCCTCAGACTAGCCCTTCAAGAGACCCAGTACTTC. The chain carries TRBV7-9 and TRBJ2-5; 7 positions agree with TRBD2. Trimming at V came to 5 bases and at J to 2 bases, leaving 8 bases not matched to a gene. The CDR3 sequence is 15 residues long. CDR1 is SEHNR, CDR2 FQNEAQ, per germline (reference sequence).

The gene calls are TRBV19 and TRBJ1-2; D not resolved. This CDR3 is built from 11 residues. The V and J ends lost 11 bases and 6 bases respectively, with 13 bases between them. In germline, CDR1 is LNHDA, CDR2 SQIVND (reference sequence). The CDR3 is CAWSGSDGYTF. The CDR3 DNA sequence: TGTGCCTGGAGTGGAAGCGATGGCTACACCTTC.

The gene calls are TRBV6-1 and TRBJ1-6; 8 bases align to TRBD1. V gave up 7 bases and J gave up 8 bases; unmatched junction bases: 13. The CDR3 totals 16 residues. Germline loops: CDR1 MNHNS, CDR2 SASEGT. CDR3 nucleotides: TGTGCCAGCACTGCCCGGGACAGGAATGCCTATTCACCCCTCCACTTT. Translating gives CASTARDRNAYSPLHF.

A few counts support this clonotype. The chain joins TRBV7-9 to TRBJ1-1; possibly TRBD1 for D (6 bases). In germline, CDR1 is SEHNR, CDR2 FQNEAQ (reference sequence). The CDR3 is 14 residues long. Trimming pared 6 bases from V and 6 bases from J, leaving 17 bases between. CDR3 in DNA: TGTGCCAGCAGTTATATACAGGGTTTCGCTGAAGCTTTCTTT. This codes for CASSYIQGFAEAFF.

This clonotype was recorded many times. The chain links TRBV2 to TRBJ1-1; D remains unclear. The CDR3 length is 13 residues. Germline assignment: CDR1 SNHLY and CDR2 FYNNEI. The V and J ends lost 6 bases and 0 bases respectively, with 8 bases between them. The CDR3 bases are TGTGCCAGCAGACAAATAATGAACACTGAAGCTTTCTTT. Its protein is CASRQIMNTEAFF.

Points on this clonotype: A read error is likely, as this CDR3 ends without the conserved phenylalanine or tryptophan. The limits of the CDR3 on the DNA are not certain, so only TCRdb's listed CDR3 is given. This sequence joins TRBV7-9 and TRBJ1-6. Germline values: CDR1 SEHNR, CDR2 FQNEAQ (reference sequence). Counting both end residues, the CDR3 totals 8 amino acids. The CDR3 protein is CASSPRLL.

In this sample, this clonotype turned up many times. The gene calls are TRBV10-3 and TRBJ1-5; 8 bases line up with TRBD1. The CDR3 extends over 12 amino acids. The germline CDR1 and CDR2 sequences are ENHRY and SYGVKD. Losses at the gene ends were 10 bases for V and 7 bases for J; bases not matched to a gene: 6. Here the CDR3 reads CASRTGTQPQHF. The CDR3 DNA sequence: TGTGCCAGTAGGACAGGGACACAGCCCCAGCATTTT.

This clonotype was recorded a few times. This chain links TRBV7-2 with TRBJ1-1, with 11 bases that match TRBD1. Germline CDR1 reads SGHTA; CDR2 reads FQGNSA. The CDR3 totals 14 residues. V dropped 3 bases and J dropped 8; count of bases not matched to a gene: 5. The CDR3 DNA is TGTGCCAGCAGCTTTGGGACAGGGGGAATCGAAGCTTTCTTT. This sequence encodes CASSFGTGGIEAFF.

About this clonotype: Mismatch with germline at one junction end may stem from a read error. This chain links TRBV29-1 with TRBJ1-4, with 12 bases identical to TRBD1. Germline CDR1 reads SQVTM; CDR2 reads ANQGSEA. The CDR3 covers 15 residues. DNA of the CDR3: TGCAGCGTTGGGGGACAGGGGGCAGGTCTAATGAAAAACTGTTTT. Amino acid sequence: CSVGGQGAGLMKNCF.

The rearrangement uses TRBV10-3 and TRBJ1-5; possible D gene TRBD1, 5 bases. V lost 3 bases, J lost 4 bases, and 10 bases lay in between. CDR1 and CDR2 (germline): ENHRY, SYGVKD. The length of the CDR3 is 14 residues. This CDR3 reads CAISEMAGNQPQHF. In DNA, the CDR3 is TGTGCCATCAGTGAAATGGCAGGGAATCAGCCCCAGCATTTT.

This clonotype was detected ten times or more. This chain links TRBV20-1 with TRBJ1-1; D remains unclear. V was pared by 2 bases and J by 5 bases, with 9 bases between. This CDR3 is built from 12 residues. Per germline, CDR1 DFQATT and CDR2 SNEGSKA (reference sequence). CDR3 coding DNA: TGCAGTGCTAGAAGCCCCAAGACTGAAGCTTTCTTT. Protein sequence: CSARSPKTEAFF.

V and J are TRBV10-3 and TRBJ1-6; 8 bases agree with TRBD1. The CDR3 length is 16 residues. The germline V gene has CDR1 ENHRY and CDR2 SYGVKD. J lost 3 bases, V lost 2 bases, and 3 bases had no gene match. CDR3 residues: CAISEGQGLYNSPLHF. CDR3 DNA: TGTGCCATCAGTGAGGGACAGGGCCTCTATAATTCACCCCTCCACTTT.

The chain uses TRBV20-1 and TRBJ1-4; no clear D gene. Germline CDR1 is DFQATT and CDR2 is SNEGSKA (reference sequence). The V and J ends lost 1 base and 3 bases respectively, with 6 bases between them. The CDR3 extends over 13 amino acids. DNA for the CDR3: TGCAGTGCTAGAGCCGGGCCTAATGAAAAACTGTTTTTT. The encoded protein is CSARAGPNEKLFF.